The 27 T cell receptor beta chains below come from one sample, sequenced in a study of OX40 agonist ivuxolimab in advanced cancers. Libraries were constructed by the immunoSEQ multiplex PCR assay. Drawn from immuneACCESS, this table holds only the in-frame rearrangements with V and J called that TCRdb kept. Clones are partly lost; checked studies trace under half to an unresolved V gene and leave the rest unexplained. This sample has more than 25,000 clones in its table, and roughly 80% of those were observed once. The ten largest clones represent 25% to 35% of the sample. Sample: CD4+ or CD8+ T cells sorted from blood, taken in a trial of the OX40 agonist ivuxolimab. These receptor sequences come from an adult with an advanced solid tumor such as melanoma, head and neck, liver or kidney cancer.

The gene calls are TRBV4-1 and TRBJ2-5, with TRBD2 matching 8 bases. The CDR3 is 16 residues long. The germline V gene encodes CDR1 MGHRA and CDR2 YSYEKL. J was trimmed by 5 bases and V by 1 base; bases with no gene match: 9. The CDR3 is CASSQVFGSGKETQYF. CDR3 nucleotide sequence: TGCGCCAGCAGCCAAGTCTTTGGTAGCGGGAAGGAGACCCAGTACTTC.

The sample holds a few counts of this clone. The CDR3 nucleotides read TGTGCCAGCAGTTTATCGTTCGGGGGGCCGGTCCATCAGCCCCAGCATTTT. Translation: CASSLSFGGPVHQPQHF. V and J are TRBV27 and TRBJ1-5; possibly TRBD1 for D (6 bases). With 0 bases removed from V and 5 bases from J, the gap between germline ends came to 17 bases. CDR3 size: 17 residues. Germline CDR1 reads MNHEY; CDR2 reads SMNVEV (reference sequence).

A few counts support this clone. The DNA of the CDR3 is TGTGCCAGCAGCTCCGGTCCGGGAGGGGTTAACTATGGCTACACCTTC. Translated: CASSSGPGGVNYGYTF. This chain uses TRBV5-6 with TRBJ1-2, with D possibly being TRBD1 (5 bases). The CDR3 is made up of 16 amino acids. In germline, CDR1 is SGHDT, CDR2 YYEEEE. Trimming took off 3 bases at V and 1 base at J, with 16 bases between the two ends.

Turning to this clone: One end of the junction is discordant with germline, which a read error may explain. The rearrangement links TRBV11-3 to TRBJ2-7, with 7 bases identical to TRBD2. This CDR3 spans 15 amino acids. Germline loops: CDR1 SGHNT, CDR2 YENEEA. The CDR3 DNA is TGTGCCAGCACCTTAGGACCTAGCGGCTCCTACGAGCAGTACTTC. This gives the protein CASTLGPSGSYEQYF. Filled out from reference TRBV11-3 and TRBJ2-7, the complete variable domain reads EAGVVQSPRYKIIEKKQPVAFWCNPISGHNTLYWYLQNLGQGPELLIRYENEEAVDDSQLPKDRFSAERLKGVDSTLKIQPAELGDSAVYLCASTLGPSGSYEQYFGPGTRLTVT.

The sample holds one count of this clone. This chain uses TRBV13 with TRBJ2-4, with D possibly being TRBD2 (5 bases). Trimming took 4 bases from V and 0 from J, leaving 13 bases between them. Germline loops: CDR1 PRHDT, CDR2 FYEKMQ (reference sequence). This CDR3 has 16 amino acids. This chain's CDR3 is CASSSLGPPAKNIQYF. The CDR3 nucleotides read TGTGCCAGCAGCTCACTAGGTCCCCCAGCCAAAAACATTCAGTACTTC.

The chain recombines TRBV2 with TRBJ2-1; D unclear. Germline CDR1 SNHLY, CDR2 FYNNEI. The CDR3 loop spans 11 amino acids. Trimming shortened V by 8 bases and J by 5 bases, and 7 bases separated the two germline ends. Written as DNA, the CDR3 is TGTGCCAGCTTGGGGAACAATGAGCAGTTCTTC. Encoded protein: CASLGNNEQFF.

J is TRBJ1-5 and V is TRBV7-9, with 8 bases aligning to TRBD1. The CDR3 sequence is 16 residues long. The germline V gene encodes CDR1 SEHNR and CDR2 FQNEAQ (reference sequence). J lost 6 bases, V lost 4 bases, and 11 bases had no gene match. CDR3 loop: CASSYNQGADIQPQHF. For the CDR3, the DNA is TGTGCCAGCAGCTATAACCAGGGGGCAGATATTCAGCCCCAGCATTTT.

The CDR3 coding sequence is TGTGCCAGCAGCCACGCGAGTAACGGGGAGGCCACTGAAGCTTTCTTT. Translating it yields CASSHASNGEATEAFF. The chain carries TRBV11-3 and TRBJ1-1, with D hard to call. This CDR3 comprises 16 residues. The V end lost 5 bases, the J end lost 4 bases, and 20 bases lay between the germline ends. CDR1 and CDR2 from the germline V gene are SGHNT and YENEEA. Full variable domain (outside the CDR3, taken from reference TRBV11-3 and TRBJ1-1): EAGVVQSPRYKIIEKKQPVAFWCNPISGHNTLYWYLQNLGQGPELLIRYENEEAVDDSQLPKDRFSAERLKGVDSTLKIQPAELGDSAVYLCASSHASNGEATEAFFGQGTRLTVV.

The chain is built from TRBV19 and TRBJ2-3; 11 bases align to TRBD2. Germline V lookup: CDR1 LNHDA, CDR2 SQIVND (reference sequence). The CDR3 spans 17 residues. The ends lost 4 bases at V and 3 bases at J; junction bases unmatched: 9. The CDR3 loop is CASSTNPGLAVTDTQYF. CDR3 nucleotide sequence: TGTGCCAGTAGTACTAATCCGGGACTAGCGGTAACAGATACGCAGTATTTT. The whole variable domain, filled in from reference TRBV19 and TRBJ2-3, reads DGGITQSPKYLFRKEGQNVTLSCEQNLNHDAMYWYRQDPGQGLRLIYYSQIVNDFQKGDIAEGYSVSREKKESFPLTVTSAQKNPTAFYLCASSTNPGLAVTDTQYFGPGTRLTVL.

The rearrangement links TRBV6-5 to TRBJ1-2, with 8 bases lining up with TRBD1. This CDR3 region has 14 residues. V was clipped by 2 bases and J by 1 base; unmatched bases: 0. Germline CDR1 reads MNHEY; CDR2 reads SVGAGI. CDR3 coding DNA: TGTGCCAGCAGTTACGGACAGGGTAACTATGGCTACACCTTC. Its translation: CASSYGQGNYGYTF.

The V and J genes are TRBV7-2 and TRBJ2-7; TRBD2 matches 8 bases. J lost 0 bases, V lost 3 bases, and 7 bases had no gene match. Germline V gene sequence: CDR1 SGHTA, CDR2 FQGNSA. CDR3 size: 16 residues. In DNA, the CDR3 is TGTGCCAGCAGCTTTTGGCGGGAGGCCCTCTCCTACGAGCAGTACTTC. Translation: CASSFWREALSYEQYF.

This clone was counted only a few times. J is TRBJ2-5 and V is TRBV4-2; D is ambiguous. The V end lost 0 bases, the J end lost 4 bases, and 3 bases lay between the germline ends. The CDR3 contains 12 residues. CDR1 and CDR2 (germline): LGHNA, YNFKEQ. CDR3 protein: CASSQERETQYF. The CDR3, as DNA: TGTGCCAGCAGCCAAGAGAGAGAGACCCAGTACTTC.

The chain employs TRBV13 and TRBJ2-3, with a tentative D call TRBD1 (6 bases). Trimming took 3 bases from V and 2 from J, leaving 12 bases between them. Germline loops: CDR1 PRHDT, CDR2 FYEKMQ (reference sequence). This CDR3 comprises 15 residues. CDR3 in amino acids: CASSFGQSTTDTQYF. The CDR3 bases are TGTGCCAGCAGCTTTGGACAGTCTACCACAGATACGCAGTATTTT.

The chain links TRBV6-5 to TRBJ2-7, with D perhaps TRBD1 or TRBD2 (5 bases each). Germline lookup yields CDR1 MNHEY and CDR2 SVGAGI. V dropped 0 bases and J dropped 5 bases, with 11 bases sitting between them. CDR3 size: 14 residues. This CDR3 is CASSYSPGSDEQYF. For the CDR3, the DNA is TGTGCCAGCAGTTACTCCCCAGGGAGCGACGAGCAGTACTTC.

The chain carries TRBV11-2 and TRBJ2-7, with 8 positions matching TRBD2. Germline CDR1 SGHAT, CDR2 FQNNGV. This CDR3 is built from 14 residues. The V gene end was trimmed by 3 bases and the J gene end by 3 bases; junction bases not matched to a gene: 4. The CDR3: CASSFSGTLYEQYF. In DNA form, the CDR3 reads TGTGCCAGCAGCTTTAGCGGGACGCTCTACGAGCAGTACTTC.

This chain connects TRBV29-1 to TRBJ1-1; weak D call: TRBD1 (5 bases). The CDR3 loop spans 14 amino acids. Trimming took 1 base from V and 5 from J, leaving 14 bases between them. In germline, CDR1 is SQVTM, CDR2 ANQGSEA. The CDR3 DNA is TGCAGCGTTGAAGTCGAGGGGCGGGGTACTGAAGCTTTCTTT. Encoded protein: CSVEVEGRGTEAFF.

This chain joins TRBV11-3 and TRBJ2-3, with D possibly matching TRBD2 (6 bases). CDR3 size: 16 residues. Looked up from germline, CDR1 is SGHNT and CDR2 is YENEEA. V shed 5 bases and J shed 1 base, with 16 bases lying between them. The CDR3 DNA follows: TGTGCCAGCAGCCCGGGTAGCGGATATCGCACAGATACGCAGTATTTT. Encoded protein: CASSPGSGYRTDTQYF.

V usage is TRBV11-3 and J usage is TRBJ1-1, with D unclear. Per the germline V gene, CDR1 is SGHNT and CDR2 is YENEEA. Trimming stripped 3 bases from V and 11 bases from J, with 10 bases between. CDR3 length: 11 amino acids. The CDR3 nucleotides are TGTGCCAGCAGCTTTACGGAGAGGGCTTTCTTT. The encoded protein is CASSFTERAFF.

The chain carries TRBV5-1 and TRBJ2-1; tentative D call: TRBD2 (5 bases). This CDR3 is 16 amino acids long. Trimming cost V 0 bases and J 4 bases, with 14 bases left between them. Germline-derived CDR1 and CDR2 are SGHRS and YFSETQ. The CDR3 protein is CASSLASPAAYNEQFF. CDR3 in DNA: TGCGCCAGCAGCTTGGCCTCCCCAGCGGCTTACAATGAGCAGTTCTTC.

The chain has TRBV5-6 and TRBJ2-4, with D perhaps TRBD1 (7 bases). Trimming pared 4 bases from V and 8 bases from J, leaving 22 bases between. The germline gives CDR1 SGHDT, CDR2 YYEEEE. CDR3 length equals 16 residues. CDR3 in amino acids: CASSDSMEGARYIQYF. CDR3 nucleotides: TGTGCCAGCAGCGACAGTATGGAGGGGGCGAGATACATTCAGTACTTC.

The chain links TRBV5-1 to TRBJ2-7; TRBD1 agrees at 9 bases. This CDR3 spans 16 amino acids. Germline CDR1 reads SGHRS; CDR2 reads YFSETQ. J lost 0 bases, V lost 4 bases, and 8 bases had no gene match. The CDR3 loop is CASSPGQGPYSYEQYF. For the CDR3, the DNA is TGCGCCAGCAGCCCGGGACAGGGACCCTACTCCTACGAGCAGTACTTC.

This chain joins TRBV13 and TRBJ2-3, with 13 bases that match TRBD2. Germline V gene sequence: CDR1 PRHDT, CDR2 FYEKMQ (reference sequence). V gave up 4 bases and J gave up 1 base; unmatched junction bases: 2. The CDR3 extends over 16 amino acids. In nucleotides, the CDR3 is TGTGCCAGCAGCTCCGGACTAGCGGGAGGCACAGATACGCAGTATTTT. Translation gives CASSSGLAGGTDTQYF.

The chain has TRBV19 and TRBJ2-7; D remains ambiguous. Trimming took 3 bases from V and 3 from J, leaving 3 bases between them. This CDR3 is built from 11 residues. From germline, CDR1 is LNHDA and CDR2 SQIVND (reference sequence). In DNA form, the CDR3 reads TGTGCCAGTAGTATTGGCTACGAGCAGTACTTC. It specifies CASSIGYEQYF.

This rearrangement joins TRBV10-3 to TRBJ2-7, with a tentative D call TRBD1 (6 bases). Per germline, CDR1 ENHRY and CDR2 SYGVKD. Deletions cut 4 bases from V and 3 bases from J, with 10 bases between. CDR3 length equals 13 residues. CDR3 DNA sequence: TGTGCCATCAGTGCAGGGGAGAGCTACGAGCAGTACTTC. Translation: CAISAGESYEQYF.

V and J are TRBV6-5 and TRBJ2-7, with D maybe TRBD1 (5 bases). Germline CDR1 MNHEY, CDR2 SVGAGI. V was clipped by 2 bases and J by 2 bases, with 7 bases between them. CDR3 size: 13 residues. CDR3 region: CASSYGAPYEQYF. CDR3 DNA sequence: TGTGCCAGCAGTTACGGGGCTCCCTACGAGCAGTACTTC.

V is TRBV7-6 and J is TRBJ2-1; D not resolved. Germline-derived CDR1 and CDR2 are SGHVS and FNYEAQ. With 5 bases removed from V and 2 bases from J, the gap between germline ends came to 4 bases. This CDR3 has 12 residues. CDR3 nucleotide sequence: TGTGCCAGCAGCCTCGCCTACAATGAGCAGTTCTTC. It translates to CASSLAYNEQFF.

The V and J genes are TRBV4-1 and TRBJ1-5; perhaps TRBD1 as D (5 bases). V dropped 3 bases and J dropped 2 bases, with 14 bases sitting between them. The CDR3 length is 16 residues. Germline V gene lookup returns CDR1 MGHRA and CDR2 YSYEKL. The CDR3 DNA follows: TGCGCCAGCAGCCAGTTCGGACAAGTGGGCAATCAGCCCCAGCATTTT. Its translation: CASSQFGQVGNQPQHF.